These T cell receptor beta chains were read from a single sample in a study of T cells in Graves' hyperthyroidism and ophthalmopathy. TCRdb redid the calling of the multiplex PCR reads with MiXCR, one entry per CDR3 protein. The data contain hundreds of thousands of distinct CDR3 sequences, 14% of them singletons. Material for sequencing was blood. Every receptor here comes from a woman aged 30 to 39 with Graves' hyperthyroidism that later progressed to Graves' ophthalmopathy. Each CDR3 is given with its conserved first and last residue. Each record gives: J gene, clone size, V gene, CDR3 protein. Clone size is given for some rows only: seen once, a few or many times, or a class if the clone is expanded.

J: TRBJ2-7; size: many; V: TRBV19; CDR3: CASRGGGGYEQYF
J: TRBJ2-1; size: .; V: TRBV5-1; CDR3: CASSWNGNEQFF
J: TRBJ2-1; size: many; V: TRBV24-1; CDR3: CATSVGTTEGDEQFF
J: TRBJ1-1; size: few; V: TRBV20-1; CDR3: CSAPPLTTVNTEAFF
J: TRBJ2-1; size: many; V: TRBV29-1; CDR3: CSVGFSGEYNEQFF
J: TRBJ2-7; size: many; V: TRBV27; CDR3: CASSLEPDYEQYF
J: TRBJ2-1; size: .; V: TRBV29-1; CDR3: CSVQSAEEGVYNEQFF
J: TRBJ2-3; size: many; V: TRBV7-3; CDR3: CASSLRLPDTQYF
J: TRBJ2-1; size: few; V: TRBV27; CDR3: CASSGLAPNFYNEQFF
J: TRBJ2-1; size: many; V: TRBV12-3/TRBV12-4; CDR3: CAMGVGGNEQFF
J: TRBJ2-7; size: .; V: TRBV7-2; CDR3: CASSGGGHPYEQYF
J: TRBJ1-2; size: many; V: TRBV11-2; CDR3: CASSLGVTGVGYTF
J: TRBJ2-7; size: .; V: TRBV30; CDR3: CAWSGLNGLNGAYEQYF
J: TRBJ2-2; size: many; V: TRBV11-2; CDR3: CASSYTGTAYTGELFF
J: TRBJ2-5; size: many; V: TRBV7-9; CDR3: CASSETGGGETQYF
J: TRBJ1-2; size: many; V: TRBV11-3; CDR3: CASSLGASTNYGYTF
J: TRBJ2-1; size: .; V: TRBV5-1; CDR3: CASKAGGTGENNEQFF
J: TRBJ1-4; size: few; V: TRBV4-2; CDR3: CASSQPGQDNEKLFF
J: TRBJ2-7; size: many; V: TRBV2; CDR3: CASSNGGDNSYEQYF
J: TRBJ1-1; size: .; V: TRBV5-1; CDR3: CASSRGWGASVGAFF
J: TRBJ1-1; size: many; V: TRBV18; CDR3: CASSAGSTEAFF
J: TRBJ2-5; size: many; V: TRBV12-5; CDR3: CASSPVLGGSETQYF
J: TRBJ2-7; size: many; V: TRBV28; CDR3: CASATYYEQYF
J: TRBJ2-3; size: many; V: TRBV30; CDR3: CAWRRREWPSTDTQYF
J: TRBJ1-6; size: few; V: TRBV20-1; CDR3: CSADPTGAASPNSPLHF
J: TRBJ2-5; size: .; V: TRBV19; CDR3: CASSAGDKETQYF
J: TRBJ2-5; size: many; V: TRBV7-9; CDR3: CASSLDRTVQETQYF
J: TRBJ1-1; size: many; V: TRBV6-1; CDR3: CASKTGTGGRTEAFF
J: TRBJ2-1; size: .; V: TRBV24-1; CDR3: CATSGGAGASNEQFF
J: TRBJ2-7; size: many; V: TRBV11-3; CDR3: CASSLESRGRYEQYF
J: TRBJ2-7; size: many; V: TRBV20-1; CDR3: CSATGTESGGGYEQYF
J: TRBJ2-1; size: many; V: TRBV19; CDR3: CASSIAGSGYNEQFF
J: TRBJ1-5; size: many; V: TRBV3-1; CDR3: CASSPKGTIGSNQPQHF
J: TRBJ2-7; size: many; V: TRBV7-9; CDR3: CASSLVTEGEQYF
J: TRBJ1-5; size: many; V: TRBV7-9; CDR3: CASSLTSAVNQPQHF
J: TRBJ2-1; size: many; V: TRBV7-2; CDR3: CASSLPGNWSYNEQFF
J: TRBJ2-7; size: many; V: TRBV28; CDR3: CASRPTGTGGYEQYF
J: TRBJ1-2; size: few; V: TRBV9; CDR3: CASSHPTGGGYTF
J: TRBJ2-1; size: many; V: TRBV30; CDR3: CAWSVSNEQFF
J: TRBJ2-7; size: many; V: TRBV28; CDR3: CASSLSGTSGNEQYF
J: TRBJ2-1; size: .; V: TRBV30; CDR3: CAWSVGQGGYNEQFF
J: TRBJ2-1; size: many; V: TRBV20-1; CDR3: CSSIAGRINEQFF
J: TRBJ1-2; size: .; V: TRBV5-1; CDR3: CASSSDPTATGYTF
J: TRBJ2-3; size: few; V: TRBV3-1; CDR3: CASSQRSGRNTDTQYF
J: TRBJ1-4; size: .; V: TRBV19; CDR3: CASSIKRGATNEKLFF
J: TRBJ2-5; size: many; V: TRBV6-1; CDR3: CASRAGVGSETQYF
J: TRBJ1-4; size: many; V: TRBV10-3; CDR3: CAISERVGTELFF
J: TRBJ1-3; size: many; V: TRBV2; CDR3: CAITRDRAGNTIYF
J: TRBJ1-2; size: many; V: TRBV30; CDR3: CAWQTWQTVYGYTF
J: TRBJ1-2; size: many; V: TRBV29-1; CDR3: CSVDGTGDESPYGYTF
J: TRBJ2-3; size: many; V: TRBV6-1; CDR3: CASSYDRGDTDTQYF
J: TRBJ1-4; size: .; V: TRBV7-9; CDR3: CASRAGTGNNEKLVF
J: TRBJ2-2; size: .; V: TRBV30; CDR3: CASEPGRGTGELFF
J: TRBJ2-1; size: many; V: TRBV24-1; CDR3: CATSDFPSLNEQFF
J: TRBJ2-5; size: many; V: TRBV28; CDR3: CASSLNQLGGVTQYF
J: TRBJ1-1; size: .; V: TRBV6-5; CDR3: CASSYSQSSGYEAFF
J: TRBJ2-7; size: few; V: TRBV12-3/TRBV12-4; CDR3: CASSFAPTGRGHERYF
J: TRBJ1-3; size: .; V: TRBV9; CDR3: CASSPDSVSGNTIYF